The clone carrying this T cell receptor (beta chain) showed up just a few times. Profiling relied on immunoSEQ multiplex PCR, and the TCRdb table lists in-frame clones only, not all of them. The table includes about 35,000 clones, under 70% detected once. The V gene's germline CDR1 is MGHRA and CDR2 YSYEKL. The CDR3 has 14 residues. The V and J ends lost 1 base and 5 bases respectively, with 12 bases between them. This sample is drawn from a study of monozygotic twins with cystic fibrosis. The V gene is TRBV4-1, the J gene TRBJ2-7; maybe TRBD2 (5 bases). This receptor was obtained from a girl aged 10 to 17 with cystic fibrosis. The source material was blood. In DNA form, the CDR3 reads TGCGCCAGCAGCCAAGTACGGGATGCCGACGAGCAGTACTTC. Its protein product is CASSQVRDADEQYF.